The following is a T cell receptor (beta chain) sequence with its context. What it binds is not known. This sample stems from a study of cytomegalovirus exposure and HLA in healthy donors. For the study at large: Early on, a data release was issued that held approximately 78 million unique TCRs from HLA-typed donors.

The PCR employed 60 Vbeta primers together with 13 Jbeta primers. Repertoires were generated with immunoSEQ multiplex PCR, while TCRdb's copy carries only in-frame clones and drops some. Of 140,000 to 150,000 clones listed, 78% are singletons. From germline, CDR1 is MDHEN and CDR2 SYDVKM. This CDR3 region has 13 residues. The junction had 5 bases not matched to a gene; V was cut back by 6 bases and J by 8 bases. Study results and caveats: Researchers reportedly found TCR beta sequences accurately predicted most subjects' HLA-A and HLA-B alleles. Associated with cytomegalovirus, according to the listing, were some 150 TCR beta chains. Usually a TCR sequence was rare, but some public TCRs were found in many donors.

The origin of this receptor is a female donor in good health and CMV-seronegative. The chain is built from TRBV28 and TRBJ1-2, with 11 bases identical to TRBD1. Source material: PBMCs. CDR3 DNA: TGTGCCAGCAGGGGACAGGGGGGTTACGGCTACACCTTC. This translates into CASRGQGGYGYTF.